This TCR beta chain originates from a study of post-analysis software for immune sequencing data. The sample holds a few counts of this clonotype. Its matching antigen is unknown. The TCR beta cDNA libraries contained unique molecular identifiers. MiXCR was run by TCRdb on the PCR reads, yielding one entry per CDR3 protein. The repertoire has about 800,000 distinct CDR3 sequences, 25% to 30% of them found once; the top ten carry around 0.56%. The study's findings and limits: People with multiple sclerosis had a significantly lower normalized Chao1 diversity than controls did. With F measure, samples from one preparation batch clustered together strongly. In patients, about five TRBV segments were more frequent than in controls, with TRBV5-6, TRBV5-1 and TRBV20-1 among them.

In germline, CDR1 is MNHEY, CDR2 SVGEGT. V was pared by 7 bases and J by 5 bases, with 6 bases of the junction left unmatched. This CDR3 has 13 amino acids. Sequenced sample: blood. The chain is built from TRBV6-2 or TRBV6-3 and TRBJ2-5, with 8 positions matching TRBD2. The TCR comes from a girl under 18 with multiple sclerosis. The chain's CDR3 is CASTEREYETQYF. As DNA, the CDR3 is TGTGCCAGCACGGAGCGGGAGTACGAGACCCAGTACTTC.